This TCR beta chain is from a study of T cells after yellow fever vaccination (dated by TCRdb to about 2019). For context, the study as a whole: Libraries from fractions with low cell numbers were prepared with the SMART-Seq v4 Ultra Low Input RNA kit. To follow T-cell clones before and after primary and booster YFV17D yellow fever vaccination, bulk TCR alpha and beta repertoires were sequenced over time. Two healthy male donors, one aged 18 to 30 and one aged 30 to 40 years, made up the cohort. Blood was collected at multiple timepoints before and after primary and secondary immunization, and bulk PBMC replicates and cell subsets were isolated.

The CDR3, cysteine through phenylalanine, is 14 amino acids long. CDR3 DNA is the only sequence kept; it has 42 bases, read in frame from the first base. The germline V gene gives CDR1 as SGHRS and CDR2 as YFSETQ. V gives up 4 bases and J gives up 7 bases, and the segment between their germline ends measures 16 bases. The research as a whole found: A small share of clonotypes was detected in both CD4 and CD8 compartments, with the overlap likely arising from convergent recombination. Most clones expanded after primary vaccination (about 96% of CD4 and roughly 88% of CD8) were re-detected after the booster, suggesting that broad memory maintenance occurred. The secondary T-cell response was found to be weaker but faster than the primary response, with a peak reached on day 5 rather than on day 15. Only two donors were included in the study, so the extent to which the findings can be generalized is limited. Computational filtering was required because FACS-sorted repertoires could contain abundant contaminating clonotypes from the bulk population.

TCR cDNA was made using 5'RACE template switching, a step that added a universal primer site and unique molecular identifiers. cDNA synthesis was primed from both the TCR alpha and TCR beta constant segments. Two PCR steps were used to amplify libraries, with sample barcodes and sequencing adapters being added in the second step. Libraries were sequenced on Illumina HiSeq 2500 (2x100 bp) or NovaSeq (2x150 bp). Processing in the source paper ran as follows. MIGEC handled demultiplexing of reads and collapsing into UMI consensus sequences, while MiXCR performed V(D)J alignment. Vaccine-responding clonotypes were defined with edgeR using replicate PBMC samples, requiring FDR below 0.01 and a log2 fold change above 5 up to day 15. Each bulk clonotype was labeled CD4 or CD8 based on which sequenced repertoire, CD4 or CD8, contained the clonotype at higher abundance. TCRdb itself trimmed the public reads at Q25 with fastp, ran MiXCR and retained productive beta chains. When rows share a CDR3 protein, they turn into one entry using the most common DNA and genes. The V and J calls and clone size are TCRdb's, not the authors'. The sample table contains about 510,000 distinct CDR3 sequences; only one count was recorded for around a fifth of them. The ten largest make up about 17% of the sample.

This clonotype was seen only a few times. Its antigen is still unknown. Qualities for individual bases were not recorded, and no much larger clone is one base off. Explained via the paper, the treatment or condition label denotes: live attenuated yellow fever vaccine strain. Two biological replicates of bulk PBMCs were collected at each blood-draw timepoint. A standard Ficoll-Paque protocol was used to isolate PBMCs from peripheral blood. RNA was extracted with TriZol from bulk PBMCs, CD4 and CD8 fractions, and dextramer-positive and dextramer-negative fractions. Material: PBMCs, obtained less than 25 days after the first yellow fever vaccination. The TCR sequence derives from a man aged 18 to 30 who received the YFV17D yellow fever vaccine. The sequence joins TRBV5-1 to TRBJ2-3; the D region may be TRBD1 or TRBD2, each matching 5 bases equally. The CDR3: CASSSMRGGHTQYF. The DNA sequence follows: TGCGCCAGCAGCAGTATGAGGGGCGGACATACGCAGTATTTT.